This T cell receptor (beta chain) was identified in a study of T cell repertoires in cytomegalovirus infection. Germline CDR1 is MDHEN and CDR2 is SYDVKM. There are 18 residues in the CDR3. The V end was cut by 6 bases, the J end by 1 base, with 23 bases between. TCRdb analysed the reads with MiXCR anew, one entry per CDR3 protein. The repertoire holds roughly 230,000 distinct CDR3 sequences, with over 20% as singletons. The chain recombines TRBV28 with TRBJ2-3; weak D call: TRBD1 (6 bases). Sequenced input: CD8+ T cells from PBMCs. This clonotype originated in a human donor in good health (CMV status not recorded). Some clones in this sample may be carry-over from other donors' samples. DNA of the CDR3: TGTGCCAGCAGGCCGCCTCGGACAGCTTTTCTCGGCACAGATACGCAGTATTTT. As protein: CASRPPRTAFLGTDTQYF.